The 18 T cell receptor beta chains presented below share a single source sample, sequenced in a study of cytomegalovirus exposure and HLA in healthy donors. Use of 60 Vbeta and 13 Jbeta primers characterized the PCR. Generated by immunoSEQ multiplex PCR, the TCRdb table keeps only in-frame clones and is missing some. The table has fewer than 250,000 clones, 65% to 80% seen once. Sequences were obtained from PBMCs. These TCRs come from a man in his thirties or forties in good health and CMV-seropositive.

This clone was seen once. The DNA of the CDR3 is TGTGCCAGCAGCCGGGACAGAAACACTGAAGCTTTCTTT. As protein: CASSRDRNTEAFF. V usage is TRBV7-9 and J usage is TRBJ1-1; 7 bases map to TRBD1. Germline CDR1 is SEHNR and CDR2 is FQNEAQ (reference sequence). The CDR3 runs to 13 residues. V was pared by 5 bases and J by 2 bases, with 2 bases of the junction left unmatched. Together with reference TRBV7-9 and TRBJ1-1, the CDR3 gives the full variable domain: DTGVSQNPRHKITKRGQNVTFRCDPISEHNRLYWYRQTLGQGPEFLTYFQNEAQLEKSRLLSDRFSAERPKGSFSTLEIQRTEQGDSAMYLCASSRDRNTEAFFGQGTRLTVV.

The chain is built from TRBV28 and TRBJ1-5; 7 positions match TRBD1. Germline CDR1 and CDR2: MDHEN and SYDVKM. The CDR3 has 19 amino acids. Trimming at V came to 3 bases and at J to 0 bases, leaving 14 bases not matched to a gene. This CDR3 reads CASSLPPDRTFYSNQPQHF. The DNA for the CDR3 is TGTGCCAGCAGTTTGCCGCCGGACAGGACCTTCTATAGCAATCAGCCCCAGCATTTT.

The chain's CDR3 is CASSQDRGNSPLHF. The CDR3 bases are TGTGCCAGCAGCCAAGATCGGGGAAACTCACCCCTCCACTTT. The J gene is TRBJ1-6, the V gene TRBV14; D ambiguous. Germline CDR1 is SGHDN and CDR2 is FVKESK. The CDR3 consists of 14 residues. Trimming cost V 0 bases and J 10 bases, with 10 bases left between them. The full variable domain, with the rest looked up from reference TRBV14 and TRBJ1-6, is EAGVTQFPSHSVIEKGQTVTLRCDPISGHDNLYWYRRVMGKEIKFLLHFVKESKQDESGMPNNRFLAERTGGTYSTLKVQPAELEDSGVYFCASSQDRGNSPLHFGNGTRLTVT.

The CDR3 DNA sequence: TGCGCCAGCAGCCAAGTAGGAAACACCATATATTTT. As protein: CASSQVGNTIYF. The chain uses TRBV4-3 and TRBJ1-3; D not certain. The germline V gene encodes CDR1 LGHNA and CDR2 YSLEER. The CDR3 contains 12 residues. Between the trimmed V and J ends, which lost 1 base and 4 bases, there was a span of 2 bases.

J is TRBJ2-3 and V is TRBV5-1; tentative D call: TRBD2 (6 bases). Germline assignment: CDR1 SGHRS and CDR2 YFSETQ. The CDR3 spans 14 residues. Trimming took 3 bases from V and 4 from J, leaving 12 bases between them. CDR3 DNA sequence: TGCGCCAGCAGCTCGACTAGGGGTTCAGATACGCAGTATTTT. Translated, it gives CASSSTRGSDTQYF.

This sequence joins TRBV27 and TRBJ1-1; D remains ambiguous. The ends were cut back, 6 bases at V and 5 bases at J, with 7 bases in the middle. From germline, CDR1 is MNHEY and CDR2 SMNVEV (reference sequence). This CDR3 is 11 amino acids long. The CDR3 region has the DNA TGTGCCAGCAGCCCAGGAACTGAAGCTTTCTTT. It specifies CASSPGTEAFF.

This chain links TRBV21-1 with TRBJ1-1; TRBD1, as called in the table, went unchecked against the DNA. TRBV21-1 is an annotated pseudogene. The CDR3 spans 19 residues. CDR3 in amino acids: CASSSCLGTEAFSNTEAFF. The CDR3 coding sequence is TGTGCCAGCAGCTCCTGCTTGGGGACAGAAGCCTTTTCTAACACTGAAGCTTTCTTT.

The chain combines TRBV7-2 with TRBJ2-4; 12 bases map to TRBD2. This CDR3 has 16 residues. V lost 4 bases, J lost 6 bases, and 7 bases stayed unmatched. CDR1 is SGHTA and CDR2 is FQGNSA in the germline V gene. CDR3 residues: CASSYRLAGVGNIQYF. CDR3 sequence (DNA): TGTGCCAGCAGCTATAGACTAGCGGGAGTGGGAAACATTCAGTACTTC.

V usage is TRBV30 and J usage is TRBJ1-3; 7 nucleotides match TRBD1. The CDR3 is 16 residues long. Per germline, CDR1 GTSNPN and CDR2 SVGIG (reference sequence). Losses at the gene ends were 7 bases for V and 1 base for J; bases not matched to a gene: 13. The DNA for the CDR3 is TGTGCCTTGGAGAGTGGGACAGCTACTTCTGGAAACACCATATATTTT. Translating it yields CALESGTATSGNTIYF.

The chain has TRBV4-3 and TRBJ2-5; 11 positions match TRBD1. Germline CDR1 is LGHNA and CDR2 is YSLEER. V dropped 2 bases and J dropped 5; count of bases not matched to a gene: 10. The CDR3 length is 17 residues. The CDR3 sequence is CASSQTLTGTGGETQYF. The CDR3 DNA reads TGCGCCAGCAGCCAAACGCTCACCGGGACAGGGGGGGAGACCCAGTACTTC.

The CDR3 reads CASQVPGQVRAFTDTQYF. CDR3 in DNA: TGTGCCAGTCAAGTCCCGGGACAGGTCCGAGCCTTCACAGATACGCAGTATTTT. The J gene is TRBJ2-3, the V gene TRBV19; 8 bases match TRBD1. There are 18 residues in the CDR3. J was trimmed by 2 bases and V by 8 bases; bases with no gene match: 18. Germline lookup yields CDR1 LNHDA and CDR2 SQIVND (reference sequence).

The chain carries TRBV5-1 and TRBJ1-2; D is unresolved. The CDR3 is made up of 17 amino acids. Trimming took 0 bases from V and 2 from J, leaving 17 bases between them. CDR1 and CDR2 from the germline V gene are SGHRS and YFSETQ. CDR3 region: CASSLARNRQTNYGYTF. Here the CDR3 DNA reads TGCGCCAGCAGCTTGGCCAGGAACCGACAAACGAACTATGGCTACACCTTC.

CDR3 sequence: CASSSFKGGATPGYTF. The CDR3 region has the DNA TGTGCCAGCAGCTCCTTCAAAGGGGGCGCGACTCCAGGCTACACCTTC. The chain employs TRBV7-9 and TRBJ1-2, with 7 bases identical to TRBD1. After removal of 4 bases from V and 8 bases from J, the junction contained 16 bases not matched to a gene. Germline V gene lookup returns CDR1 SEHNR and CDR2 FQNEAQ (reference sequence). This CDR3 is built from 16 residues.

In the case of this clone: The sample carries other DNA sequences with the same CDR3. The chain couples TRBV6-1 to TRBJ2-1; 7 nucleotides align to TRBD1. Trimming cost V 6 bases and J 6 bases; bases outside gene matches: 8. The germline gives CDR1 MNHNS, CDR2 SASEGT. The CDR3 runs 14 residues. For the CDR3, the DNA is TGTGCCAGCAGCACACTGAGGGGGCTCAATGAGCAGTTCTTC. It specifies CASSTLRGLNEQFF.

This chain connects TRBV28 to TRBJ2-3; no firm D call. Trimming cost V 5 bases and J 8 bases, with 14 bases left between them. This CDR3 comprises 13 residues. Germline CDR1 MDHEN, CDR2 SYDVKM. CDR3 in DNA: TGTGCCAGCAGTCCCCCGAGTCACTCTACGCAGTATTTT. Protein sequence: CASSPPSHSTQYF.

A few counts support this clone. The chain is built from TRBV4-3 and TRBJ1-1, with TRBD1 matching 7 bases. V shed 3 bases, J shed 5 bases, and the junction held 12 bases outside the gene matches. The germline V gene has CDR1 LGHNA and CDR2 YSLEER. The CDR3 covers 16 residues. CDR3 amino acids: CASSQEFQTGLTEAFF. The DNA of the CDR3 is TGCGCCAGCAGCCAGGAATTTCAGACAGGGCTAACTGAAGCTTTCTTT.

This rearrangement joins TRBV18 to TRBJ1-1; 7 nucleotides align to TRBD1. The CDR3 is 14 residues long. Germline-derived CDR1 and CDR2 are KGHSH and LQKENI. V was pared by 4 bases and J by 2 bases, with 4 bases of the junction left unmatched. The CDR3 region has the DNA TGTGCCAGCTCACGTGGGACAGAAAACACTGAAGCTTTCTTT. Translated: CASSRGTENTEAFF.

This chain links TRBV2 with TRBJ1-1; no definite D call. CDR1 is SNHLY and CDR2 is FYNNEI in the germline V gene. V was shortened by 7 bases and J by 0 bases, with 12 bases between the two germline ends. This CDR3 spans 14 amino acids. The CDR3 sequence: CASTITVLNTEAFF. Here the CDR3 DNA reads TGTGCCAGCACTATTACCGTTTTGAACACTGAAGCTTTCTTT.